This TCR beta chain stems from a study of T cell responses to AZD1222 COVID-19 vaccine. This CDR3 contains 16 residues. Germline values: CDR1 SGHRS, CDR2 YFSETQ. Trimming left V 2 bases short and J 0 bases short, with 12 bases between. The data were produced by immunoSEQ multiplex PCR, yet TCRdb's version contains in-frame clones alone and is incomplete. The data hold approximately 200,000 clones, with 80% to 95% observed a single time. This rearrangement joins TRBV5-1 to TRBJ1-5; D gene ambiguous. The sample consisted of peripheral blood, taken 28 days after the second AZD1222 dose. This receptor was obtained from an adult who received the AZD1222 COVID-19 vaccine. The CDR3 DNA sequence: TGCGCCAGCAGCTTCACGGGCCCTTATAGCAATCAGCCCCAGCATTTT. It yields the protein CASSFTGPYSNQPQHF.